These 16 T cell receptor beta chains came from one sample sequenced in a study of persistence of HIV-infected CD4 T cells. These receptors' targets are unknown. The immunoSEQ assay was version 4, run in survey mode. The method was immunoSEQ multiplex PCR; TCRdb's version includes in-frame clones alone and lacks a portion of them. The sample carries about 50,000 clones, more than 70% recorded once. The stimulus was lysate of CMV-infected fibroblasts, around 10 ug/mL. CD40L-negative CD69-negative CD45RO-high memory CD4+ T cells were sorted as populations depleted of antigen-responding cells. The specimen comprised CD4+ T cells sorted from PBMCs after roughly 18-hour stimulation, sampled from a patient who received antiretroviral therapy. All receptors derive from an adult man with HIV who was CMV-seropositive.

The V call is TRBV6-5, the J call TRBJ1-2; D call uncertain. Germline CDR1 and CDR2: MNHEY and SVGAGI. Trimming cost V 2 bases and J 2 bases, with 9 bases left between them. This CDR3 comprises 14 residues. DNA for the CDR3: TGTGCCAGCAGTTACCGTGGGGTCAACTATGGCTACACCTTC. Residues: CASSYRGVNYGYTF.

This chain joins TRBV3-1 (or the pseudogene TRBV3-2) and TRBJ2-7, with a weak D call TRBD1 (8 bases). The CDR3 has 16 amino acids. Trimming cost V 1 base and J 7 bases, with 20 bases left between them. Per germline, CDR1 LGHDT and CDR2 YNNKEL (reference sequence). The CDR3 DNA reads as TGTGCCAGCAGCCAAGTAGTTGGCAGGGGGCGGGGGGAGCAGTACTTC. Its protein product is CASSQVVGRGRGEQYF.

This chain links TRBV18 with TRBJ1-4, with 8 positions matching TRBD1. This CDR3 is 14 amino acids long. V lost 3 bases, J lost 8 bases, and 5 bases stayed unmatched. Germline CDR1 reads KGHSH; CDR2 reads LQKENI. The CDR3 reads CASSPDRVGEKLFF. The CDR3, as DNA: TGTGCCAGCTCACCGGACAGGGTTGGAGAAAAACTGTTTTTT.

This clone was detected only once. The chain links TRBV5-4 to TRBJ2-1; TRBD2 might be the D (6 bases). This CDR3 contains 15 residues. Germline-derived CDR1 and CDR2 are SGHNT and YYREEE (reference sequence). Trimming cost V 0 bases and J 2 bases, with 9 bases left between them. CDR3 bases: TGTGCCAGCAGCTTGGGCCGCGGGACCTACAATGAGCAGTTCTTC. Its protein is CASSLGRGTYNEQFF.

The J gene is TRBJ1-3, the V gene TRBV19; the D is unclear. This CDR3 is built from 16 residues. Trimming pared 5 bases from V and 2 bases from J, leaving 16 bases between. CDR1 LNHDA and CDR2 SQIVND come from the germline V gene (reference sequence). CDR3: CASSPQSRIAGNTIYF. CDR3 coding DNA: TGTGCCAGTAGTCCGCAAAGCAGGATCGCTGGAAACACCATATATTTT.

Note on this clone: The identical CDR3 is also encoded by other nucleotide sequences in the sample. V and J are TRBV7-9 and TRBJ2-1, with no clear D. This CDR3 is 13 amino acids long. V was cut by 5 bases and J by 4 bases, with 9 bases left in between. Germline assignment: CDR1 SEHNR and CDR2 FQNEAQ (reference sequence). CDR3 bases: TGTGCCAGCAGCCTCGGGTCGTACAATGAGCAGTTCTTC. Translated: CASSLGSYNEQFF.

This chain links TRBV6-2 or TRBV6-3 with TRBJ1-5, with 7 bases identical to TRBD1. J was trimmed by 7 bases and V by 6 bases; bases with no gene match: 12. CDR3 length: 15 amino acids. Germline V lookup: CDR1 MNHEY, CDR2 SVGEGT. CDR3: CASSDVDRARQPQHF. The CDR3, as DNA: TGTGCCAGCAGCGATGTTGACAGGGCGAGGCAGCCCCAGCATTTT.

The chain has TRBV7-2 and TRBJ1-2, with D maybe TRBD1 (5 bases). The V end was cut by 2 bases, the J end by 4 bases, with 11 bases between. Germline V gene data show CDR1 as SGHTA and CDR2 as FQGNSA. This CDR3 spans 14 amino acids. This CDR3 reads CASSLNQGGYGYTF. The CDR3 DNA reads TGTGCCAGCAGCTTAAACCAGGGAGGCTATGGCTACACCTTC. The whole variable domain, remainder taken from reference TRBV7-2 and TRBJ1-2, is GAGVSQSPSNKVTEKGKDVELRCDPISGHTALYWYRQSLGQGLEFLIYFQGNSAPDKSGLPSDRFSAERTGGSVSTLTIQRTQQEDSAVYLCASSLNQGGYGYTFGSGTRLTVV.

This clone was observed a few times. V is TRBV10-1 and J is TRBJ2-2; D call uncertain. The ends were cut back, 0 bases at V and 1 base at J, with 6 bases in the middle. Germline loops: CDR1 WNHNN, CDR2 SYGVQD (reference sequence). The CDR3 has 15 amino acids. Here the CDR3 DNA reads TGCGCCAGCAGTGAGTCGTTAGGGAACACCGGGGAGCTGTTTTTT. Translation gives CASSESLGNTGELFF.

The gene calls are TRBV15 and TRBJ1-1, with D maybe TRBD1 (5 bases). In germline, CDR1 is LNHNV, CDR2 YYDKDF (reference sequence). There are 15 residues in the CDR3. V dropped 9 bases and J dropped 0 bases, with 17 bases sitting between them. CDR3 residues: CATSADRTMNTEAFF. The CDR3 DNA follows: TGTGCCACTTCCGCCGACAGAACCATGAACACTGAAGCTTTCTTT.

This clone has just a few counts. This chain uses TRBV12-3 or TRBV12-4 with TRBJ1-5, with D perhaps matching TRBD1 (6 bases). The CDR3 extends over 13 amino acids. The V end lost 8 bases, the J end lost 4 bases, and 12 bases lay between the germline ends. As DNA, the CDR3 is TGTGCCAGCTCCGGACAGCGAAATCAGCCCCAGCATTTT. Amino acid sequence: CASSGQRNQPQHF.

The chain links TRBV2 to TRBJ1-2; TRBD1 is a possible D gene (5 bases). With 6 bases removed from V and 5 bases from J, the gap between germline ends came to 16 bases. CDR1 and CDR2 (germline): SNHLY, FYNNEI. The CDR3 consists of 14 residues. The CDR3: CASRNWGSGYGYTF. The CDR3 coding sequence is TGTGCCAGCAGAAACTGGGGGTCTGGATATGGCTACACCTTC.

For the CDR3, the DNA is TGTGCCAGCAGCTTAGGGGTTTCTCGTCTCGGGGTTAAGCAGTTCTTC. As protein: CASSLGVSRLGVKQFF. V and J are TRBV11-2 and TRBJ2-1, with D perhaps matching TRBD2 (5 bases). This CDR3 is 16 amino acids long. The V gene's germline CDR1 is SGHAT and CDR2 FQNNGV. The V end lost 1 base, the J end lost 11 bases, and 21 bases lay between the germline ends.

DNA for the CDR3: TGTGCCAGTAGAGGATGGGACAGCCGTGGCGAGCAGTACTTC. Translated: CASRGWDSRGEQYF. This chain joins TRBV19 and TRBJ2-7; TRBD1 agrees at 7 bases. Germline V lookup: CDR1 LNHDA, CDR2 SQIVND (reference sequence). Trimming removed 6 bases from V and 6 bases from J; junction bases left unmatched: 11. The CDR3 covers 14 residues.

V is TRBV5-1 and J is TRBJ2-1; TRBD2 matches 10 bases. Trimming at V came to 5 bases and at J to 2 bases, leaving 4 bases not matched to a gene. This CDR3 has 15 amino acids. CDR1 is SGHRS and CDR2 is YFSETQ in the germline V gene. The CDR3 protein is CASRTTSGTYNEQFF. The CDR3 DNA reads TGCGCCAGCAGAACCACTAGCGGGACCTACAATGAGCAGTTCTTC.

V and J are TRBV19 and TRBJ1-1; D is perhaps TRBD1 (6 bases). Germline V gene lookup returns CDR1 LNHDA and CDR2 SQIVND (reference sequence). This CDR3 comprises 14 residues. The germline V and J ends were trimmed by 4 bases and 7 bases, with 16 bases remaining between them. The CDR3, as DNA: TGTGCCAGTAGTACCCGGGGGGGGCTGAATGAAGCTTTCTTT. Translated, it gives CASSTRGGLNEAFF. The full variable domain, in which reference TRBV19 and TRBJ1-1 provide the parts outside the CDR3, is DGGITQSPKYLFRKEGQNVTLSCEQNLNHDAMYWYRQDPGQGLRLIYYSQIVNDFQKGDIAEGYSVSREKKESFPLTVTSAQKNPTAFYLCASSTRGGLNEAFFGQGTRLTVV.